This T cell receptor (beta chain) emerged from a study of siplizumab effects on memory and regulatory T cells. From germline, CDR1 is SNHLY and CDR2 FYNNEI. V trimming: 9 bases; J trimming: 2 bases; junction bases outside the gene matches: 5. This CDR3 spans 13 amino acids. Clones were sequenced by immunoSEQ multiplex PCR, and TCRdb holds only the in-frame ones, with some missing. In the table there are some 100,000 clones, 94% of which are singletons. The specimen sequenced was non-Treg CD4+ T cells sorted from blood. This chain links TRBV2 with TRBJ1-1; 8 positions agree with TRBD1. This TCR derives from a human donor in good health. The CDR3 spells CARGTGLNTEAFF. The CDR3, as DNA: TGTGCCAGGGGGACAGGCCTAAACACTGAAGCTTTCTTT.